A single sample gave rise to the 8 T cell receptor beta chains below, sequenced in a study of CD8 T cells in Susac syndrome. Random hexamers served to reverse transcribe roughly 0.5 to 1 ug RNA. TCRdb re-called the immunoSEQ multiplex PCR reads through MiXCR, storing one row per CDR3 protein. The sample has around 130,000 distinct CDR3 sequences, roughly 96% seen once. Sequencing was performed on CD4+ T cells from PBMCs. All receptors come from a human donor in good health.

This CDR3 reads CASSFVGDQPQHF. The CDR3 DNA reads TGTGCCAGCAGTTTTGTGGGGGACCAGCCCCAGCATTTT. The gene calls are TRBV28 and TRBJ1-5; a possible D gene is TRBD1 (5 bases). This CDR3 contains 13 residues. With 3 bases removed from V and 7 bases from J, the gap between germline ends came to 10 bases. Germline assignment: CDR1 MDHEN and CDR2 SYDVKM.

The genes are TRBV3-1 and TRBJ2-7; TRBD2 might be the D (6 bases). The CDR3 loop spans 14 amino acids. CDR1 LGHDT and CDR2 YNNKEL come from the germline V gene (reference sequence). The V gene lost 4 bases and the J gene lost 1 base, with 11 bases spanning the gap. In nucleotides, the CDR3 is TGTGCCAGCAGCCCCGGGACTTTTTCCTACGAGCAGTACTTC. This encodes CASSPGTFSYEQYF.

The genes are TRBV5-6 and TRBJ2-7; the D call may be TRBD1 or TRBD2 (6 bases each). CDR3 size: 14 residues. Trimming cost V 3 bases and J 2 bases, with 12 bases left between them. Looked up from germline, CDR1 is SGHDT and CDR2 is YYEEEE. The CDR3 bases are TGTGCCAGCAGCTCGAGGGGGGTTCCCTACGAGCAGTACTTC. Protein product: CASSSRGVPYEQYF.

This CDR3 reads CASSEAAGDTQYF. The CDR3 DNA sequence: TGTGCCAGCAGTGAAGCGGCGGGAGATACGCAGTATTTT. This chain connects TRBV2 to TRBJ2-3; D perhaps matches TRBD2 (5 bases). This CDR3 has 13 amino acids. The germline V gene has CDR1 SNHLY and CDR2 FYNNEI. Trimming removed 0 bases from V and 5 bases from J, with 6 bases in between.

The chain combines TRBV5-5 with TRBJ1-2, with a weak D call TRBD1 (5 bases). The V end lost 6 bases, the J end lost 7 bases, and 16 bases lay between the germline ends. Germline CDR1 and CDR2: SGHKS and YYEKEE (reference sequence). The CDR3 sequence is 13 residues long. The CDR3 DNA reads TGTGCCAGCACCCCCGGGGGTAGGGTTGGCTACACCTTC. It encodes CASTPGGRVGYTF.

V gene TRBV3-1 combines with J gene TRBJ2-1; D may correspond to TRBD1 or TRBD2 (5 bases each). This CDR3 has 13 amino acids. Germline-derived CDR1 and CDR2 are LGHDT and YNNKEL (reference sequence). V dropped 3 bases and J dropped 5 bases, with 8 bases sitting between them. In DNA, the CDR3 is TGTGCCAGCAGCCAGGGGGTGAACAATGAGCAGTTCTTC. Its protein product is CASSQGVNNEQFF.

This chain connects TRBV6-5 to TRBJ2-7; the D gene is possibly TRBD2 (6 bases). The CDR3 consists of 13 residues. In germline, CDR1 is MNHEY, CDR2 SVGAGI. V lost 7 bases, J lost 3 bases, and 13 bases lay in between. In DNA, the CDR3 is TGTGCCAGCACCCCTCCGGGAGTCTACGAGCAGTACTTC. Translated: CASTPPGVYEQYF.

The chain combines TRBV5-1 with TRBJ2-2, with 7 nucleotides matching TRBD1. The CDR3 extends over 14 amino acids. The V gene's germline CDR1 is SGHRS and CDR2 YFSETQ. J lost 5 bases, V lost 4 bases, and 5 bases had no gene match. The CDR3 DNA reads TGCGCCAGCAGCGTCATACAGGGGACCGGGGAGCTGTTTTTT. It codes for CASSVIQGTGELFF.